The rows below give T cell receptor beta chains drawn from one sample of a study of blood T cells in healthy people across ages. MiXCR, run by TCRdb on the 5' RACE reads, gives a single entry per CDR3 protein. The sample records around 2 million distinct CDR3 sequences, about 39% being singletons. Sequencing input: blood. Source of these receptors: a human donor in good health. Each CDR3 is given with its conserved first and last residue. Fields, in order: D gene, clone size, CDR3 length, J gene, V gene, CDR3 DNA, CDR3 protein. D genes are given only for firm matches. Expanded clones get a size class; other rows say once, few or many, or leave the size out.

d_gene: NA
abundance: NA
len: 15
j_gene: TRBJ2-5
v_gene: TRBV12-3/TRBV12-4
CDR3nt: TGTGCCAGCAGTTTTGCCGGGGGCCTTCAAGAGACCCAGTACTTC
CDR3aa: CASSFAGGLQETQYF

d_gene: TRBD1
abundance: NA
len: 17
j_gene: TRBJ2-1
v_gene: TRBV27
CDR3nt: TGTGCCAGCAGTTTAACGGCAGGGGGACGGTCCTACAATGAGCAGTTCTTC
CDR3aa: CASSLTAGGRSYNEQFF

d_gene: NA
abundance: many
len: 15
j_gene: TRBJ1-2
v_gene: TRBV7-9
CDR3nt: TGTGCCAGCAGCTTAGCGGTTGGGGAAAACTATGGCTACACCTTC
CDR3aa: CASSLAVGENYGYTF

d_gene: TRBD1
abundance: NA
len: 15
j_gene: TRBJ1-2
v_gene: TRBV20-1
CDR3nt: TGCAGTGCTCTCCCTTCAGGGGGGGTGGACTATGGCTACACCTTC
CDR3aa: CSALPSGGVDYGYTF

d_gene: TRBD1
abundance: many
len: 16
j_gene: TRBJ2-4
v_gene: TRBV28
CDR3nt: TGTGCCAGCAGTTCTCAGGGGGCAGTAGCCAAAAACATTCAGTACTTC
CDR3aa: CASSSQGAVAKNIQYF

d_gene: TRBD1
abundance: many
len: 12
j_gene: TRBJ2-5
v_gene: TRBV29-1
CDR3nt: TGCAGCGTCGGACAGGGCCAAGAGACCCAGTACTTC
CDR3aa: CSVGQGQETQYF

d_gene: TRBD2
abundance: few
len: 13
j_gene: TRBJ2-7
v_gene: TRBV20-1
CDR3nt: TGCAGTGCTAGGGCTAGCGGTACCTACGAGCAGTACTTC
CDR3aa: CSARASGTYEQYF

d_gene: NA
abundance: NA
len: 16
j_gene: TRBJ2-7
v_gene: TRBV11-3
CDR3nt: TGTGCCAGCAGCCCCGGGACTTCCCTTTGGCCCTACGAGCAGTACTTC
CDR3aa: CASSPGTSLWPYEQYF

d_gene: TRBD2
abundance: once
len: 18
j_gene: TRBJ2-5
v_gene: TRBV28
CDR3nt: TGTGCCAGCGCACCGGAGGGACTAGCGGGATTGTACCAAGAGACCCAGTACTTC
CDR3aa: CASAPEGLAGLYQETQYF

d_gene: NA
abundance: few
len: 13
j_gene: TRBJ1-6
v_gene: TRBV29-1
CDR3nt: TGCAGCGTGGCCGGGTCTCAGGATTCACCCCTCCACTTT
CDR3aa: CSVAGSQDSPLHF

d_gene: NA
abundance: NA
len: 15
j_gene: TRBJ1-5
v_gene: TRBV7-8
CDR3nt: TGTGCCAGCAGCTTAAATTGGGATCTAGATCAGCCCCAGCATTTT
CDR3aa: CASSLNWDLDQPQHF

d_gene: TRBD1
abundance: few
len: 15
j_gene: TRBJ2-5
v_gene: TRBV10-3
CDR3nt: TGTGCCATCAGTGTAGGTGGACAGGGTGAGGGGACCCAGTACTTC
CDR3aa: CAISVGGQGEGTQYF

d_gene: TRBD2
abundance: NA
len: 15
j_gene: TRBJ2-3
v_gene: TRBV9
CDR3nt: TGTGCCAGCAGCCTAACAGTCGGGGGGACAGATACGCAGTATTTT
CDR3aa: CASSLTVGGTDTQYF